This record looks at one T cell receptor beta chain sequence and its context. Its cognate antigen is unknown. The CDR3 is 10 residues long. From germline, CDR1 is MNHEY and CDR2 SVGAGI. V was pared by 8 bases and J by 3 bases, with 4 bases between. These data come from a study of T cells in localized non-small cell lung cancer. The study's findings and limits: Researchers found a median approximately 53 of the top 100 tumor clones in adjacent lung. Uninvolved adjacent lung, not tumor, had the highest T cell clonality. With higher T cell density in blood came longer overall survival.

Sequenced by immunoSEQ multiplex PCR; TCRdb stores in-frame clones only, minus some. Of 45,000 to 60,000 clones in the sample, about 85% were seen once. The sequence derives from a man between 40 and 70 years old with stage II lung adenocarcinoma. V and J are TRBV6-5 and TRBJ1-1; D remains ambiguous. The input for sequencing was PBMCs, taken before any cancer treatment. The CDR3 is CASGHTEAFF. The CDR3 DNA sequence: TGTGCCAGCGGCCACACTGAAGCTTTCTTT.